Listed below are T cell receptor beta chains from one sample, sequenced in a study of blood T cell repertoires in COVID-19. Measured with immunoSEQ multiplex PCR; TCRdb has only the in-frame clones, and not every one. The sample lists approximately 300,000 clones; approximately 86% were seen once. Sequencing was done on a sample of peripheral blood. The receptors derive from a man aged 18 to 30 with active or convalescent COVID-19. CDR3s include the opening cysteine and the closing phenylalanine or tryptophan. Each record gives: CDR3 protein, CDR3 DNA, D gene, J gene, V gene, clone size. D genes are given only for firm matches. Rows give clone size only sometimes, using once, few, many, or a class for an expanded clone.

CDR3 protein: CAPRGLAKNIQYF; CDR3 DNA: TGTGCCCCGCGGGGCCTAGCCAAAAACATTCAGTACTTC; D gene: .; J gene: TRBJ2-4; V gene: TRBV6-7; clone size: once
CDR3 protein: CASSPTGDTGELFF; CDR3 DNA: TGCGCCAGCAGCCCGACAGGGGACACCGGGGAGCTGTTTTTT; D gene: TRBD1; J gene: TRBJ2-2; V gene: TRBV5-1; clone size: .
CDR3 protein: CASSLYGGSGNTIYF; CDR3 DNA: TGTGCCAGCAGCTTATATGGCGGATCTGGAAACACCATATATTTT; D gene: .; J gene: TRBJ1-3; V gene: TRBV11-2; clone size: .
CDR3 protein: CATSRDREILNTEAFF; CDR3 DNA: TGTGCCACCAGCAGAGACCGGGAGATATTGAACACTGAAGCTTTCTTT; D gene: .; J gene: TRBJ1-1; V gene: TRBV15; clone size: .
CDR3 protein: CASSQVKPGQLHYEQYF; CDR3 DNA: TGTGCCAGCAGCCAAGTGAAACCGGGACAGCTTCACTACGAGCAGTACTTC; D gene: TRBD1; J gene: TRBJ2-7; V gene: TRBV3-1/TRBV3-2; clone size: .
CDR3 protein: CASSHLGSTDTQYF; CDR3 DNA: TGTGCCAGCAGCCATCTCGGGAGCACAGATACGCAGTATTTT; D gene: .; J gene: TRBJ2-3; V gene: TRBV7-8; clone size: .
CDR3 protein: CASSPQLAGENLGDTQYF; CDR3 DNA: TGTGCCAGCAGCCCACAACTAGCGGGAGAGAATCTGGGGGATACGCAGTATTTT; D gene: TRBD2; J gene: TRBJ2-3; V gene: TRBV5-4; clone size: .
CDR3 protein: CASSLPNGQGGTEAFF; CDR3 DNA: TGTGCCAGCAGTTTACCCAACGGACAGGGAGGAACTGAAGCTTTCTTT; D gene: TRBD1; J gene: TRBJ1-1; V gene: TRBV6-6; clone size: many
CDR3 protein: CASSPSGTGAYNEQFF; CDR3 DNA: TGTGCCAGCAGCCCCAGCGGGACGGGCGCCTACAATGAGCAGTTCTTC; D gene: TRBD2; J gene: TRBJ2-1; V gene: TRBV28; clone size: .
CDR3 protein: CASSRGQGRNQPQHF; CDR3 DNA: TGTGCCAGCAGTAGGGGACAGGGGCGCAATCAGCCCCAGCATTTT; D gene: TRBD1; J gene: TRBJ1-5; V gene: TRBV6-2/TRBV6-3; clone size: .
CDR3 protein: CASRGLAGGNEQFF; CDR3 DNA: TGTGCCAGCAGGGGACTAGCGGGAGGAAATGAGCAGTTCTTC; D gene: TRBD2; J gene: TRBJ2-1; V gene: TRBV6-5; clone size: .
CDR3 protein: CASSQGQFYGYTF; CDR3 DNA: TGTGCCAGCAGCCAAGGACAGTTCTATGGCTACACCTTC; D gene: .; J gene: TRBJ1-2; V gene: TRBV14; clone size: .
CDR3 protein: CASSVMGAYGYTF; CDR3 DNA: TGTGCCAGCAGCGTGATGGGGGCCTATGGCTACACCTTC; D gene: .; J gene: TRBJ1-2; V gene: TRBV9; clone size: .
CDR3 protein: CAWKWPARRETQYF; CDR3 DNA: TGTGCTTGGAAATGGCCAGCACGGAGAGAGACCCAGTACTTC; D gene: .; J gene: TRBJ2-5; V gene: TRBV30; clone size: once
CDR3 protein: CASSMKGTSGRYEQFF; CDR3 DNA: TGTGCCAGTAGTATGAAGGGGACTAGCGGGAGGTATGAGCAGTTCTTC; D gene: TRBD2; J gene: TRBJ2-1; V gene: TRBV19; clone size: .